These 23 T cell receptor beta chains came from one sample sequenced in a study of cytomegalovirus exposure and HLA in healthy donors. Primers: 60 Vbeta forward and 13 Jbeta reverse. TCRdb's table, derived via immunoSEQ multiplex PCR, lists solely in-frame clones and lacks some. The data show around 110,000 clones, with under 70% seen just once and 1.5% held by the top ten. Specimen: PBMCs. All receptors come from a man aged 18 to 35 in good health and CMV-seronegative.

The chain has TRBV7-2 and TRBJ2-3; the match to TRBD1 covers 8 bases. V was clipped by 5 bases and J by 5 bases; unmatched bases: 9. The CDR3 has 15 residues. Germline V lookup: CDR1 SGHTA, CDR2 FQGNSA. The CDR3 DNA follows: TGTGCCAGCAGCGCACGGACAGGGTTGCAAGATACGCAGTATTTT. Protein sequence: CASSARTGLQDTQYF.

Here the CDR3 reads CASSYGGSRGSPLHF. CDR3 bases: TGTGCCAGCAGTTACGGCGGTAGCCGGGGTTCACCCCTCCACTTT. The chain has TRBV6-5 and TRBJ1-6; unclear D gene. The CDR3 has 15 amino acids. Germline CDR1 MNHEY, CDR2 SVGAGI. V was shortened by 2 bases and J by 9 bases, with 14 bases between the two germline ends.

The chain is built from TRBV7-9 and TRBJ1-4; possibly TRBD1 for D (5 bases). V was shortened by 0 bases and J by 0 bases, with 8 bases between the two germline ends. Germline lookup yields CDR1 SEHNR and CDR2 FQNEAQ (reference sequence). The CDR3 spans 16 residues. As DNA, the CDR3 is TGTGCCAGCAGCTTAGCAGGGGTTGCAACTAATGAAAAACTGTTTTTT. Translation: CASSLAGVATNEKLFF.

V and J are TRBV7-7 and TRBJ2-2, with 8 bases fitting TRBD2. This CDR3 has 15 residues. Germline V gene lookup returns CDR1 SSHAT and CDR2 FNYEAQ (reference sequence). With V trimmed by 4 bases and J by 4 bases, 5 bases remained unmatched. For the CDR3, the DNA is TGTGCCAGCAGCTCGGGACTAGTCTCCACCGGGGAGCTGTTTTTT. Its protein is CASSSGLVSTGELFF.

The J gene is TRBJ2-1, the V gene TRBV4-2, with D maybe TRBD2 (6 bases). The V gene's germline CDR1 is LGHNA and CDR2 YNFKEQ. V was clipped by 2 bases and J by 10 bases, with 9 bases between them. This CDR3 is built from 12 residues. This chain's CDR3 is CASSQTSWEQFF. The CDR3 DNA is TGTGCCAGCAGCCAAACTAGCTGGGAGCAGTTCTTC.

The genes are TRBV11-3 and TRBJ2-5; 8 bases map to TRBD2. The CDR3 consists of 16 residues. Germline CDR1 is SGHNT and CDR2 is YENEEA. Losses at the gene ends were 0 bases for V and 0 bases for J; bases not matched to a gene: 3. Here the CDR3 reads CASSLDPAGDQETQYF. CDR3 bases: TGTGCCAGCAGCTTAGATCCAGCGGGAGACCAAGAGACCCAGTACTTC.

The chain joins TRBV29-1 to TRBJ2-7; D may be TRBD2 (6 bases). Trimming removed 1 base from V and 0 bases from J, with 19 bases in between. CDR1 SQVTM and CDR2 ANQGSEA come from the germline V gene. The CDR3 consists of 17 residues. CDR3 in DNA: TGCAGCGTTGAAGTAGGACTATGGGATGGGAGCTCCTACGAGCAGTACTTC. The encoded protein is CSVEVGLWDGSSYEQYF.

The chain combines TRBV5-6 with TRBJ1-1; D remains unclear. Germline assignment: CDR1 SGHDT and CDR2 YYEEEE. Trimming pared 0 bases from V and 6 bases from J, leaving 6 bases between. The CDR3 runs to 12 residues. DNA for the CDR3: TGTGCCAGCAGCTTGGGAGGGCCTGAAGCTTTCTTT. Protein product: CASSLGGPEAFF.

The CDR3 DNA reads as TGTGCCAGCAGCGGGTGGGTAGCGGATTCCTACAATGAGCAGTTCTTC. It encodes CASSGWVADSYNEQFF. The chain couples TRBV7-9 to TRBJ2-1; D possibly corresponds to TRBD2 (6 bases). Deletions cut 5 bases from V and 1 base from J, with 15 bases between. The germline V gene encodes CDR1 SEHNR and CDR2 FQNEAQ (reference sequence). CDR3 length: 16 residues.

The genes are TRBV7-2 and TRBJ2-1; the D is unclear. The CDR3 contains 11 residues. The V end lost 2 bases, the J end lost 9 bases, and 5 bases lay between the germline ends. Germline lookup yields CDR1 SGHTA and CDR2 FQGNSA. CDR3 nucleotides: TGTGCCAGCAGCTTAAGCTTTGAGCAGTTCTTC. Protein: CASSLSFEQFF.

The V gene is TRBV10-2, the J gene TRBJ2-1, with TRBD2 matching 8 bases. Germline loops: CDR1 WSHSY, CDR2 SAAADI. Germline trimming cut 4 bases from V and 0 bases from J; bases unmatched to any gene: 2. This CDR3 is built from 15 residues. CDR3 sequence (DNA): TGCGCCAGCAGTGCCGGGACTAGCTCCTACAATGAGCAGTTCTTC. It is translated as CASSAGTSSYNEQFF.

The DNA of the CDR3 is TGTGCCAGCAAAGTTAGCGGGAGGGCCATCACAGATACGCAGTATTTT. As protein: CASKVSGRAITDTQYF. The chain has TRBV5-4 and TRBJ2-3; 11 bases map to TRBD2. From germline, CDR1 is SGHNT and CDR2 YYREEE (reference sequence). J was trimmed by 2 bases and V by 6 bases; bases with no gene match: 8. This CDR3 is 16 amino acids long.

Only one count was recorded for this clone. The V call is TRBV6-1, the J call TRBJ1-1; 8 bases agree with TRBD1. J lost 4 bases, V lost 4 bases, and 2 bases had no gene match. CDR1 and CDR2 (germline): MNHNS, SASEGT. The CDR3 consists of 13 residues. For the CDR3, the DNA is TGTGCCAGCAGTGCGGACAGGGCCACTGAAGCTTTCTTT. Its protein product is CASSADRATEAFF.

The table lists this clone with a few counts. V usage is TRBV30 and J usage is TRBJ2-7; possible D gene TRBD2, 5 bases. This CDR3 is 13 amino acids long. The germline CDR1 and CDR2 sequences are GTSNPN and SVGIG (reference sequence). V was pared by 8 bases and J by 3 bases, with 17 bases between. This CDR3 reads CAGERLGIYEQYF. CDR3 nucleotides: TGTGCCGGGGAGAGGTTGGGGATCTACGAGCAGTACTTC.

This chain joins TRBV28 and TRBJ2-7; tentatively, D is TRBD2 (6 bases). The CDR3 has 15 residues. Germline V gene sequence: CDR1 MDHEN, CDR2 SYDVKM. V was shortened by 8 bases and J by 3 bases, with 20 bases between the two germline ends. CDR3 bases: TGTGCCAGCGCTAAGTCTCCTGGGACTTACTACGAGCAGTACTTC. It specifies CASAKSPGTYYEQYF.

V usage is TRBV9 and J usage is TRBJ1-2; 9 positions match TRBD1. V lost 3 bases to trimming and J lost 4 bases; unmatched junction nucleotides: 7. The CDR3 is 15 amino acids. Germline V gene lookup returns CDR1 SGDLS and CDR2 YYNGEE. CDR3 residues: CASSGRDRDLYGYTF. Written as DNA, the CDR3 is TGTGCCAGCAGCGGTAGGGACAGGGACCTCTATGGCTACACCTTC.

This rearrangement joins TRBV19 to TRBJ2-1, with 7 bases aligning to TRBD2. The CDR3 has 16 amino acids. After removal of 3 bases from V and 6 bases from J, the junction contained 11 bases not matched to a gene. Germline loops: CDR1 LNHDA, CDR2 SQIVND (reference sequence). The CDR3 coding sequence is TGTGCCAGTAGTATCCCTCGGGGAGGGTTGGGCAATGAGCAGTTCTTC. Its translation: CASSIPRGGLGNEQFF.

The CDR3 region is CSVVAAHSGNTIYF. In DNA, the CDR3 is TGCAGCGTTGTAGCCGCGCACTCTGGAAACACCATATATTTT. V gene TRBV29-1 combines with J gene TRBJ1-3; D call uncertain. The CDR3 consists of 14 residues. Trimming took off 4 bases at V and 0 bases at J, with 10 bases between the two ends. Germline V gene data show CDR1 as SQVTM and CDR2 as ANQGSEA.

In this sample, this clone turned up a few times. This rearrangement joins TRBV12-5 to TRBJ1-5; 8 nucleotides line up with TRBD1. J gave up 4 bases and V 3 bases, and 2 bases lay outside the gene matches. The CDR3 loop spans 14 amino acids. Germline V CDR1 and CDR2: LGHNT, FRNRAP. Here the CDR3 DNA reads TGTGCTAGTGGTTTCCGGGACAGGAATCAGCCCCAGCATTTT. It translates to CASGFRDRNQPQHF. Full variable domain (rest looked up from reference TRBV12-5 and TRBJ1-5): DARVTQTPRHKVTEMGQEVTMRCQPILGHNTVFWYRQTMMQGLELLAYFRNRAPLDDSGMPKDRFSAEMPDATLATLKIQPSEPRDSAVYFCASGFRDRNQPQHFGDGTRLSIL.

The chain carries TRBV4-2 and TRBJ2-7; D is perhaps TRBD1 (5 bases). Trimming left V 0 bases short and J 2 bases short, with 17 bases between. The length of the CDR3 is 17 residues. Germline CDR1 reads LGHNA; CDR2 reads YNFKEQ. The CDR3 nucleotides are TGTGCCAGCAGCCAAGAGGGGAATTGGGGCGGAGCCTACGAGCAGTACTTC. This sequence encodes CASSQEGNWGGAYEQYF.

This clone was observed a few times. The germline gene is not matched at one end of the junction; a read error may be the cause. The V call is TRBV7-9, the J call TRBJ2-7; perhaps TRBD2 as D (5 bases). The germline CDR1 and CDR2 sequences are SEHNR and FQNEAQ (reference sequence). This CDR3 has 16 residues. CDR3 sequence: CSSSLPGITGHHEQYF. In DNA, the CDR3 is TGTTCCAGCAGCTTACCCGGGATCACCGGGCACCACGAGCAGTACTTC.

DNA of the CDR3: TGCGCCAGCAGTGAGTCGTTAGGGGGGGGCGAAGCTTTCTTT. Translated, it gives CASSESLGGGEAFF. The chain combines TRBV10-1 with TRBJ1-1, with D perhaps TRBD1 (6 bases). Trimming removed 0 bases at V and 8 bases at J, with 13 bases between. CDR1 and CDR2 from the germline V gene are WNHNN and SYGVQD (reference sequence). CDR3 length equals 14 residues.

The gene calls are TRBV7-9 and TRBJ2-2; possibly TRBD2 for D (7 bases). There are 16 residues in the CDR3. V shed 5 bases and J shed 4 bases, with 17 bases lying between them. Germline-derived CDR1 and CDR2 are SEHNR and FQNEAQ (reference sequence). The CDR3 region has the DNA TGTGCCAGCAGCCCCAGGTTGGGAGGGGGCACCGGGGAGCTGTTTTTT. Residues: CASSPRLGGGTGELFF. The full variable domain, its missing parts supplied by reference TRBV7-9 and TRBJ2-2, is DTGVSQNPRHKITKRGQNVTFRCDPISEHNRLYWYRQTLGQGPEFLTYFQNEAQLEKSRLLSDRFSAERPKGSFSTLEIQRTEQGDSAMYLCASSPRLGGGTGELFFGEGSRLTVL.